This T cell receptor beta chain emerged from a study of blood T cell repertoires in COVID-19. Study at large: Spain, Italy and the United States supplied samples that represented acute and convalescent COVID-19.

Method: immunoSEQ multiplex PCR; TCRdb's copy keeps in-frame clones and lacks some. The sample lists roughly 250,000 clones, less than 85% seen once, with 4.9% in the top ten. This clone occurred many times. Germline CDR1 is SSHAT and CDR2 is FNYEAQ (reference sequence). Trimming at V came to 1 base and at J to 9 bases, leaving 6 bases not matched to a gene. The CDR3 has 16 residues. The V call is TRBV7-7, the J call TRBJ2-2; 12 bases line up with TRBD2. The receptor's source is a woman over 75 with active or convalescent COVID-19. The specimen was peripheral blood. CDR3 sequence: CASSLELAGGPRELFF. The CDR3 coding sequence is TGTGCCAGCAGCTTAGAGCTAGCGGGGGGGCCCCGGGAGCTGTTTTTT.